This T cell receptor (beta chain) was found in a study of prognosis after radiotherapy for stage I lung cancer. Study-wide background: Operability status for all non-small cell lung cancer patients was recorded as medically inoperable.

There were around 6 milliliters of peripheral blood drawn at each of two time points. CDR3 length: 12 amino acids. The germline CDR1 and CDR2 sequences are DFQATT and SNEGSKA (reference sequence). The V and J ends lost 2 bases and 8 bases respectively, with 9 bases between them. By two-round multiplex PCR, the TCR beta CDR3 was amplified from genomic DNA. First-round PCR used primers specific to each TRBV and TRBJ gene. TCRdb passed the multiplex PCR reads through MiXCR, listing each CDR3 protein once. The sample consists of about 27,000 distinct CDR3 sequences, around 46% of them appearing once. This clonotype was counted ten times or more.

The chain employs TRBV20-1 and TRBJ1-4; unclear D gene. The specimen was PBMCs, collected before or after stereotactic body radiation therapy (not recorded which). The clonotype originates from a donor aged 50 or older with non-small cell lung cancer. CDR3 sequence (DNA): TGCAGTGCTAGAACTAGTAGGGAAAAACTGTTTTTT. It is translated as CSARTSREKLFF.